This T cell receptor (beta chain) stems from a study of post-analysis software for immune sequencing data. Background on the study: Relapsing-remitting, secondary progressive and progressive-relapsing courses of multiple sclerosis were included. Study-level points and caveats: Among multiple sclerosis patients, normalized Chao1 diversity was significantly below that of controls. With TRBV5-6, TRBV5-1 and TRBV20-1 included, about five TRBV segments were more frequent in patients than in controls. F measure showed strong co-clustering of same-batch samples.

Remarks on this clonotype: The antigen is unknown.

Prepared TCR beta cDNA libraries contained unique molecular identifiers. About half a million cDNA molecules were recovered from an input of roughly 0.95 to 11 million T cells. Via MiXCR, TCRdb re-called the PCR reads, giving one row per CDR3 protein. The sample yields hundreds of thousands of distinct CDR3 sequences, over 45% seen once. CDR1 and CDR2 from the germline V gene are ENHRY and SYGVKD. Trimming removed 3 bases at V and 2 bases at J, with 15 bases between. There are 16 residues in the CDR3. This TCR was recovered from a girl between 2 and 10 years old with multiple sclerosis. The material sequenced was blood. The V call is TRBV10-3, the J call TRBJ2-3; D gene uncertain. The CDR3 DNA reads TGTGCCATCAGTGACCGAGCGCCTACACTCACAGATACGCAGTATTTT. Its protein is CAISDRAPTLTDTQYF.